The 4 T cell receptor beta chains given below trace back to one sample, sequenced in a study of cytomegalovirus exposure and HLA in healthy donors (dated by TCRdb to 2017 to 2019). Libraries were prepared through the immunoSEQ multiplex PCR assay. For the multiplex PCR, a mixture combining 60 forward primers for TCR Vbeta segments and 13 reverse primers for TCR Jbeta segments was used. Here the immuneACCESS table is served through TCRdb, limited to in-frame sequences with V and J called. Missing clones are a known gap in these copies; in checked studies unresolved V genes cover under half, and the rest lacks a known reason. The sample has around 170,000 clones on record, roughly 85% of them singletons. The ten most abundant clones make up 0.69% of the sample. Specimen: PBMCs. All receptors come from a woman in her 40s in good health and CMV-seronegative.

This clone was picked up one time. The genes are TRBV6-1 and TRBJ1-2; D is perhaps TRBD1 (6 bases). Trimming left V 5 bases short and J 7 bases short, with 14 bases between. Germline V CDR1 and CDR2: MNHNS, SASEGT. The CDR3 consists of 13 residues. The CDR3 DNA reads TGTGCCAGCAGTCCCGACAGGAGTGGTGGCTACACCTTC. Translation: CASSPDRSGGYTF.

The genes are TRBV2 and TRBJ1-1, with no clear D. Germline CDR1 and CDR2: SNHLY and FYNNEI. The CDR3 length is 12 residues. V dropped 6 bases and J dropped 1 base, with 6 bases sitting between them. The CDR3: CASSLENTEAFF. Written as DNA, the CDR3 is TGTGCCAGCAGCCTAGAGAACACTGAAGCTTTCTTT.

V gene TRBV6-6 combines with J gene TRBJ2-5; D ambiguous. This CDR3 comprises 12 residues. Germline loops: CDR1 MNHNY, CDR2 SVGAGI (reference sequence). Trimming took off 0 bases at V and 5 bases at J, with 4 bases between the two ends. CDR3 bases: TGTGCCAGCAGTTACTCGCGGGAGACCCAGTACTTC. Protein sequence: CASSYSRETQYF.

The chain links TRBV5-5 to TRBJ1-4; D gene unclear. CDR3 length: 13 residues. V lost 4 bases and J 4 bases, leaving 8 bases between the germline ends. CDR1 SGHKS and CDR2 YYEKEE come from the germline V gene (reference sequence). The CDR3 sequence is CASSRTVNEKLFF. The CDR3, as DNA: TGTGCCAGCAGCCGGACTGTTAATGAAAAACTGTTTTTT.